A selection of T cell receptor beta chains follows, all from one sample in a study of T cells after yellow fever vaccination. Via MiXCR, TCRdb re-called the 5' RACE reads, giving one row per CDR3 protein. Here the sample spans a few hundred thousand distinct CDR3 sequences, roughly a sixth being singletons. The sequencing here drew on PBMCs, taken 5 days after the first yellow fever vaccination. These receptors all stem from a man younger than 35 who received the YFV17D yellow fever vaccine. Both conserved end residues are part of each CDR3. The order of the fields is J gene, V gene, clone size, D gene, CDR3 protein, CDR3 DNA. The D gene is left open where the match is weak. Clone size is stated in some rows and not others, as once, few, many or a class when expanded.

J gene: TRBJ2-2
V gene: TRBV5-8
clone size: -
D gene: -
CDR3 protein: CASSFRDGTGELFF
CDR3 DNA: TGTGCCAGCAGCTTCCGGGACGGCACCGGGGAGCTGTTTTTT

J gene: TRBJ2-3
V gene: TRBV4-1
clone size: few
D gene: -
CDR3 protein: CASSAYLGGETQYF
CDR3 DNA: TGCGCCAGCAGCGCCTACCTAGGAGGTGAAACGCAGTATTTT

J gene: TRBJ1-1
V gene: TRBV20-1
clone size: few
D gene: TRBD1
CDR3 protein: CSVQGGTGGTEAFF
CDR3 DNA: TGCAGTGTCCAAGGCGGGACAGGGGGTACTGAAGCTTTCTTT

J gene: TRBJ2-1
V gene: TRBV7-9
clone size: -
D gene: -
CDR3 protein: CASSLVRRGDNEQFF
CDR3 DNA: TGTGCCAGCAGCTTAGTACGGAGGGGAGACAATGAGCAGTTCTTC

J gene: TRBJ2-5
V gene: TRBV6-5
clone size: few
D gene: -
CDR3 protein: CASSYVQGQETQYF
CDR3 DNA: TGTGCCAGCAGTTACGTACAGGGCCAGGAGACCCAGTACTTC

J gene: TRBJ2-5
V gene: TRBV7-2
clone size: -
D gene: TRBD2
CDR3 protein: CASSLSGGRQETQYF
CDR3 DNA: TGTGCCAGCAGCTTATCGGGGGGGCGGCAAGAGACCCAGTACTTC

J gene: TRBJ2-3
V gene: TRBV24-1
clone size: few
D gene: TRBD1
CDR3 protein: CAPWDSCTDTQYF
CDR3 DNA: TGTGCCCCGTGGGACAGCTGCACAGATACGCAGTATTTT

J gene: TRBJ2-5
V gene: TRBV7-7
clone size: -
D gene: TRBD2
CDR3 protein: CASSPTSAQETQYF
CDR3 DNA: TGTGCCAGCAGCCCTACTAGCGCTCAAGAGACCCAGTACTTC

J gene: TRBJ1-2
V gene: TRBV5-1
clone size: few
D gene: -
CDR3 protein: CASSFGGKAYGYTF
CDR3 DNA: TGCGCCAGCAGCTTTGGCGGGAAAGCCTATGGCTACACCTTC

J gene: TRBJ2-7
V gene: TRBV7-9
clone size: -
D gene: -
CDR3 protein: CASSLSGDEQYF
CDR3 DNA: TGTGCCAGCAGCCTTAGCGGAGACGAGCAGTACTTC

J gene: TRBJ1-2
V gene: TRBV7-2
clone size: -
D gene: -
CDR3 protein: CASSLGRPLGYTF
CDR3 DNA: TGTGCCAGCAGCTTAGGTCGCCCTCTTGGCTACACCTTC

J gene: TRBJ1-1
V gene: TRBV7-2
clone size: -
D gene: -
CDR3 protein: CASSLVRVEAFF
CDR3 DNA: TGTGCCAGCAGCTTAGTAAGGGTAGAAGCTTTCTTT

J gene: TRBJ1-1
V gene: TRBV4-1
clone size: -
D gene: -
CDR3 protein: CASSQGRGGTEAFF
CDR3 DNA: TGCGCCAGCAGCCAAGGTCGAGGAGGCACTGAAGCTTTCTTT

J gene: TRBJ2-1
V gene: TRBV7-9
clone size: -
D gene: TRBD1
CDR3 protein: CASSLGDRGTYNEQFF
CDR3 DNA: TGTGCCAGCAGCTTAGGGGACAGGGGGACCTACAATGAGCAGTTCTTC

J gene: TRBJ2-4
V gene: TRBV6-2/TRBV6-3
clone size: few
D gene: -
CDR3 protein: CASAKGRDKNIQYF
CDR3 DNA: TGTGCCAGCGCGAAGGGTCGGGACAAAAACATTCAGTACTTC

J gene: TRBJ2-5
V gene: TRBV29-1
clone size: many
D gene: -
CDR3 protein: CSVADGWETQYF
CDR3 DNA: TGCAGCGTCGCGGATGGGTGGGAGACCCAGTACTTC

J gene: TRBJ2-7
V gene: TRBV5-1
clone size: few
D gene: -
CDR3 protein: CASSLQTGTLYEQYF
CDR3 DNA: TGCGCCAGCAGCCTCCAGACTGGAACACTCTACGAGCAGTACTTC

J gene: TRBJ1-2
V gene: TRBV7-2
clone size: -
D gene: -
CDR3 protein: CASSFRPDYGYTF
CDR3 DNA: TGTGCCAGCAGCTTCCGCCCTGACTATGGCTACACCTTC

J gene: TRBJ1-1
V gene: TRBV11-1
clone size: few
D gene: TRBD1
CDR3 protein: CASSLARGQLKIMNTEAFF
CDR3 DNA: TGTGCCAGCAGCTTAGCGAGGGGGCAGCTGAAAATAATGAACACTGAAGCTTTCTTT

J gene: TRBJ2-2
V gene: TRBV14
clone size: -
D gene: TRBD1
CDR3 protein: CASKGNRGIAGELFF
CDR3 DNA: TGTGCCAGCAAGGGAAACAGGGGGATCGCCGGGGAGCTGTTTTTT

J gene: TRBJ2-2
V gene: TRBV6-5
clone size: -
D gene: -
CDR3 protein: CASSYQGASLAGELFF
CDR3 DNA: TGTGCCAGCAGTTACCAGGGTGCCTCTTTAGCCGGGGAGCTGTTTTTT

J gene: TRBJ2-4
V gene: TRBV5-1
clone size: -
D gene: TRBD2
CDR3 protein: CASSGGLSRVNVQYF
CDR3 DNA: TGCGCCAGCAGCGGGGGACTATCGCGTGTAAATGTTCAGTACTTC

J gene: TRBJ2-4
V gene: TRBV7-2
clone size: -
D gene: -
CDR3 protein: CASSLGAGTQNIQYF
CDR3 DNA: TGTGCCAGCAGCTTAGGGGCGGGGACTCAAAACATTCAGTACTTC

J gene: TRBJ2-1
V gene: TRBV7-9
clone size: few
D gene: TRBD1
CDR3 protein: CASSTGQGPFF
CDR3 DNA: TGTGCCAGCAGTACCGGACAGGGCCCGTTCTTC

J gene: TRBJ2-3
V gene: TRBV7-9
clone size: few
D gene: -
CDR3 protein: CASSFSTRRLDTQYF
CDR3 DNA: TGTGCCAGCAGCTTCTCTACTAGAAGGCTGGATACGCAGTATTTT

J gene: TRBJ2-7
V gene: TRBV4-3
clone size: few
D gene: -
CDR3 protein: CASSQPGTSNEQYF
CDR3 DNA: TGCGCCAGCAGCCAACCCGGGACAAGCAACGAGCAGTACTTC

J gene: TRBJ1-1
V gene: TRBV5-1
clone size: many
D gene: -
CDR3 protein: CASSLTGGSTEAFF
CDR3 DNA: TGCGCCAGCAGCTTGACGGGGGGGAGCACTGAAGCTTTCTTT

J gene: TRBJ2-3
V gene: TRBV6-5
clone size: -
D gene: TRBD2
CDR3 protein: CASSYAGGITDTQYF
CDR3 DNA: TGTGCCAGCAGTTACGCGGGGGGCATAACAGATACGCAGTATTTT

J gene: TRBJ2-3
V gene: TRBV12-3/TRBV12-4
clone size: many
D gene: -
CDR3 protein: CASRRNRNTDTQYF
CDR3 DNA: TGTGCCAGCAGACGCAACAGGAACACAGATACGCAGTATTTT

J gene: TRBJ2-7
V gene: TRBV27
clone size: -
D gene: -
CDR3 protein: CASSLIGHGAYEQYF
CDR3 DNA: TGTGCCAGCAGTTTAATTGGACACGGGGCCTACGAGCAGTACTTC

J gene: TRBJ2-3
V gene: TRBV9
clone size: -
D gene: TRBD2
CDR3 protein: CASSVFGPSGGGTDTQYF
CDR3 DNA: TGTGCCAGCAGCGTTTTTGGTCCTAGCGGGGGGGGCACAGATACGCAGTATTTT

J gene: TRBJ2-7
V gene: TRBV4-3
clone size: -
D gene: -
CDR3 protein: CASSQGDTSSYEQYF
CDR3 DNA: TGCGCCAGCAGCCAAGGGGACACGAGCTCCTACGAGCAGTACTTC

J gene: TRBJ2-1
V gene: TRBV9
clone size: -
D gene: TRBD1
CDR3 protein: CASSLGGTGANEQFF
CDR3 DNA: TGTGCCAGCAGCCTAGGGGGGACAGGGGCTAATGAGCAGTTCTTC

J gene: TRBJ1-2
V gene: TRBV7-2
clone size: -
D gene: -
CDR3 protein: CASSLDLAGGYTF
CDR3 DNA: TGTGCCAGCAGCTTAGATCTCGCGGGCGGCTACACCTTC

J gene: TRBJ1-1
V gene: TRBV2
clone size: few
D gene: -
CDR3 protein: CASSEQGGSYTEAFF
CDR3 DNA: TGTGCCAGCAGTGAACAGGGAGGATCGTACACTGAAGCTTTCTTT

J gene: TRBJ2-6
V gene: TRBV14
clone size: -
D gene: TRBD1
CDR3 protein: CASSQLTGTGVSGANVLTF
CDR3 DNA: TGTGCCAGCAGCCAATTGACCGGGACAGGGGTCTCTGGGGCCAACGTCCTGACTTTC

J gene: TRBJ2-1
V gene: TRBV24-1
clone size: few
D gene: -
CDR3 protein: CATSDRIQGPYNEQFF
CDR3 DNA: TGTGCCACCAGTGATCGAATACAGGGCCCCTACAATGAGCAGTTCTTC

J gene: TRBJ1-4
V gene: TRBV4-2
clone size: many
D gene: -
CDR3 protein: CASSQDRGGGNEKLFF
CDR3 DNA: TGTGCCAGCAGCCAAGATCGGGGTGGGGGCAATGAAAAACTGTTTTTT

J gene: TRBJ2-2
V gene: TRBV30
clone size: -
D gene: TRBD1
CDR3 protein: CAWSASGTANTGELFF
CDR3 DNA: TGTGCCTGGAGTGCGTCCGGGACAGCGAACACCGGGGAGCTGTTTTTT

J gene: TRBJ1-1
V gene: TRBV18
clone size: -
D gene: -
CDR3 protein: CASSPLGRGAEAFF
CDR3 DNA: TGTGCCAGCTCACCATTGGGCAGGGGCGCTGAAGCTTTCTTT

J gene: TRBJ1-4
V gene: TRBV5-4
clone size: -
D gene: -
CDR3 protein: CASSLKQGPDEKLFF
CDR3 DNA: TGTGCCAGCAGCTTAAAACAGGGACCGGATGAAAAACTGTTTTTT

J gene: TRBJ1-2
V gene: TRBV4-1
clone size: -
D gene: -
CDR3 protein: CASSQDPRESGYTF
CDR3 DNA: TGCGCCAGCAGCCAAGATCCGAGGGAATCTGGCTACACCTTC

J gene: TRBJ1-1
V gene: TRBV4-3
clone size: -
D gene: -
CDR3 protein: CASSQVVNTEAFF
CDR3 DNA: TGCGCCAGCAGCCAAGTTGTGAACACTGAAGCTTTCTTT

J gene: TRBJ1-1
V gene: TRBV6-1
clone size: few
D gene: -
CDR3 protein: CASSAPGRETEAFF
CDR3 DNA: TGTGCCAGCAGTGCTCCGGGTAGGGAGACTGAAGCTTTCTTT

J gene: TRBJ2-1
V gene: TRBV6-2/TRBV6-3
clone size: many
D gene: TRBD1
CDR3 protein: CASSPWTGDNEQFF
CDR3 DNA: TGTGCCAGCAGTCCGTGGACAGGGGACAATGAGCAGTTCTTC

J gene: TRBJ2-3
V gene: TRBV7-2
clone size: -
D gene: -
CDR3 protein: CASSSQGGGAADTQYF
CDR3 DNA: TGTGCCAGCAGCTCCCAGGGGGGGGGGGCCGCAGATACGCAGTATTTT

J gene: TRBJ1-5
V gene: TRBV6-2/TRBV6-3
clone size: many
D gene: -
CDR3 protein: CASSYMGFSSGKPQHF
CDR3 DNA: TGTGCCAGCAGTTACATGGGCTTCTCATCAGGGAAGCCCCAGCATTTT

J gene: TRBJ1-2
V gene: TRBV25-1
clone size: few
D gene: -
CDR3 protein: CASSEYPVDVSDGYTF
CDR3 DNA: TGTGCCAGCAGTGAATATCCCGTCGACGTTAGTGATGGCTACACCTTC

J gene: TRBJ1-5
V gene: TRBV4-1
clone size: few
D gene: -
CDR3 protein: CASSQDGVNFLPQHF
CDR3 DNA: TGCGCCAGCAGCCAAGATGGGGTGAATTTTTTGCCCCAGCATTTT

J gene: TRBJ2-2
V gene: TRBV14
clone size: -
D gene: -
CDR3 protein: CASRPNTGELFF
CDR3 DNA: TGTGCCAGCAGGCCCAACACCGGGGAGCTGTTTTTT

J gene: TRBJ2-3
V gene: TRBV9
clone size: -
D gene: TRBD2
CDR3 protein: CASSVETSGDTQYF
CDR3 DNA: TGTGCCAGCAGCGTAGAGACTAGCGGAGATACGCAGTATTTT